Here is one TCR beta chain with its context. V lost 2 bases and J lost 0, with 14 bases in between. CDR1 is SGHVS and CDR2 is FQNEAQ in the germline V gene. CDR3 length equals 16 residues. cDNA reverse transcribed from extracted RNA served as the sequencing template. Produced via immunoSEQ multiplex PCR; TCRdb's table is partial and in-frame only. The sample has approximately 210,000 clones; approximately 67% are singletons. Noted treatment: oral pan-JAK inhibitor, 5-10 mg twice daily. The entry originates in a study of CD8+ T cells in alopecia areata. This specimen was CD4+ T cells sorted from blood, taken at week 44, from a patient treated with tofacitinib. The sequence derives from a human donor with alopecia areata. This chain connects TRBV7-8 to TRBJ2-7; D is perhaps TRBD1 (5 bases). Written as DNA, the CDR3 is TGTGCCAGCAGCTTACAGGGAACGTCGAGCTCCTACGAGCAGTACTTC. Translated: CASSLQGTSSSYEQYF.